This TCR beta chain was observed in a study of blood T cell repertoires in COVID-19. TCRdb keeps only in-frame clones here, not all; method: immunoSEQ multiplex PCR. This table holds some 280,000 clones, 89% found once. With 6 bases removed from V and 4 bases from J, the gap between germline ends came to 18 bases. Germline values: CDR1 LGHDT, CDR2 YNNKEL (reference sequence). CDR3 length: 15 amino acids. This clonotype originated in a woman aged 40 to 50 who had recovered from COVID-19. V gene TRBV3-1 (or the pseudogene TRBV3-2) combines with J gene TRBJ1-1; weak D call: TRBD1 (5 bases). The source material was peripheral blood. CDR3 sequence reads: CASRAQRGWFTEAFF. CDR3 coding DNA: TGTGCCAGCAGGGCGCAAAGGGGCTGGTTCACTGAAGCTTTCTTT.